These 10 T cell receptor beta chains came from one sample sequenced in a study of T-cell reconstitution after alpha-beta-depleted transplantation in children. A TCRbeta library incorporating unique molecular identifiers was prepared. A single record per CDR3 protein comes from TCRdb applying MiXCR to the PCR reads. The data hold just over 950,000 distinct CDR3 sequences, with roughly 29% observed a single time. The sequences come from PBMCs, mostly from graft donor cells, collected 360 days after TCRalphabeta/CD19-depleted stem cell transplant. These receptors were taken from a boy under two years old who had a stem cell transplant for SCID, so the T cells may come from the graft donor.

This clonotype has just a few counts. The chain is built from TRBV10-3 and TRBJ2-1; 8 nucleotides agree with TRBD2. The CDR3 is 16 residues long. Germline trimming cut 2 bases from V and 0 bases from J; bases unmatched to any gene: 3. From germline, CDR1 is ENHRY and CDR2 SYGVKD. CDR3 loop: CAISEGLAGSYNEQFF. The CDR3 nucleotides read TGTGCCATCAGTGAGGGCCTAGCGGGCTCCTACAATGAGCAGTTCTTC.

This clonotype was counted a few times. The chain has TRBV20-1 and TRBJ1-1, with D tentatively TRBD1 (5 bases). Germline V gene sequence: CDR1 DFQATT, CDR2 SNEGSKA (reference sequence). V lost 6 bases to trimming and J lost 10 bases, with 21 bases between them. The CDR3 consists of 13 residues. This CDR3 reads CSATRDGNGGAFF. Here the CDR3 DNA reads TGCAGTGCGACCCGGGACGGGAATGGGGGAGCTTTCTTT.

This clonotype has a handful of counts. V is TRBV6-1 and J is TRBJ2-1; maybe TRBD1 (5 bases). Per the germline V gene, CDR1 is MNHNS and CDR2 is SASEGT. The CDR3 extends over 13 amino acids. V was cut by 6 bases and J by 7 bases, with 13 bases left in between. The CDR3 protein is CASRQGSKNEQFF. The CDR3 nucleotides read TGTGCCAGCAGGCAGGGTAGTAAGAATGAGCAGTTCTTC.

The gene calls are TRBV29-1 and TRBJ2-1, with D perhaps matching TRBD1 (5 bases). The CDR3 runs 13 residues. The germline CDR1 and CDR2 sequences are SQVTM and ANQGSEA. V was trimmed by 4 bases and J by 2 bases, leaving 9 bases between them. CDR3: CSVGDSAYNEQFF. CDR3 nucleotides: TGCAGCGTTGGAGACAGTGCCTACAATGAGCAGTTCTTC.

The J gene is TRBJ1-5, the V gene TRBV12-3 or TRBV12-4; no clear D gene. This CDR3 spans 14 amino acids. V was clipped by 2 bases and J by 6 bases, with 11 bases between them. The CDR3 protein is CASSLLGLFQPQHF. CDR3 DNA: TGTGCCAGCAGTTTATTGGGGTTATTTCAGCCCCAGCATTTT.

The chain joins TRBV7-2 to TRBJ2-1; TRBD2 agrees at 14 bases. The CDR3 has 15 amino acids. Germline values: CDR1 SGHTA, CDR2 FQGNSA. Unmatched junction bases numbered 4, after V lost 4 bases and J lost 8 bases. The CDR3 loop is CASSSTSGGADEQFF. The CDR3 region has the DNA TGTGCCAGCAGCTCGACTAGCGGGGGGGCCGATGAGCAGTTCTTC.

The V call is TRBV18, the J call TRBJ2-1; 12 bases map to TRBD2. V dropped 5 bases and J dropped 9; count of bases not matched to a gene: 8. The CDR3 is 15 amino acids. Germline lookup yields CDR1 KGHSH and CDR2 LQKENI. The CDR3 region has the DNA TGTGCCAGCTCATCCCAGACTAGCGGGGGAATTGAGCAGTTCTTC. As protein: CASSSQTSGGIEQFF.

The DNA for the CDR3 is TGCGCCAGCAGCTTGCGGGCACCTCCGGGAAATGAGCAGTTCTTC. Amino acids: CASSLRAPPGNEQFF. This chain joins TRBV5-1 and TRBJ2-1; the D gene is possibly TRBD2 (5 bases). CDR1 is SGHRS, CDR2 YFSETQ, per germline. Trimming took off 1 base at V and 7 bases at J, with 15 bases between the two ends. CDR3 size: 15 residues.

This chain connects TRBV5-1 to TRBJ1-1; D is ambiguous. The CDR3 has 13 amino acids. The V gene's germline CDR1 is SGHRS and CDR2 YFSETQ. Trimming cost V 4 bases and J 4 bases, with 11 bases left between them. The CDR3 DNA reads TGCGCCAGCAGCCCTACAAGAATCACTGAAGCTTTCTTT. Protein: CASSPTRITEAFF.

This clonotype was seen a few times. The CDR3 here is CASSPTGGGLYF. The CDR3 region has the DNA TGTGCCAGCAGCCCTACAGGAGGAGGCCTGTACTTC. The chain is built from TRBV7-9 and TRBJ2-7; either TRBD1 or TRBD2 may supply D (5 bases each). Germline V lookup: CDR1 SEHNR, CDR2 FQNEAQ (reference sequence). Between the trimmed V and J ends, which lost 5 bases and 12 bases, there was a span of 17 bases. The CDR3 is 12 residues long.